This record looks at one T cell receptor beta chain sequence and its context. Its antigen is still unknown. No fewer than 7 million PBMCs went into each sample. PCR was performed a second time for 7 to 11 cycles using a sample-barcoded 5' primer and a J-beta primer mix. TCRdb fed the 5' RACE reads into MiXCR, producing one record per CDR3 protein. The repertoire holds roughly 700,000 distinct CDR3 sequences, with 20% to 25% as singletons. Germline V CDR1 and CDR2: LNHDA, SQIVND (reference sequence). CDR3 length equals 11 residues. The V gene lost 7 bases and the J gene lost 8 bases, with 9 bases spanning the gap. The sample is drawn from a study of blood T cells in healthy people across ages. Study results and limitations: PBMC samples, being unsorted, prevented any conclusive comparison of naive and antigen-experienced cells.

These same data were also listed under a study on T cells of mothers and their children. As that report states: M1S, a second-PCR primer, added sample barcodes and 2-4 random nucleotides.

Sequenced sample: blood. This TCR derives from a boy younger than 18 in good health. The V call is TRBV19, the J call TRBJ2-4, with D hard to call. The CDR3: CASKKEHIQYF. CDR3 sequence (DNA): TGTGCCAGTAAAAAGGAGCACATTCAGTACTTC. The variable domain in full, completed from reference TRBV19 and TRBJ2-4, reads DGGITQSPKYLFRKEGQNVTLSCEQNLNHDAMYWYRQDPGQGLRLIYYSQIVNDFQKGDIAEGYSVSREKKESFPLTVTSAQKNPTAFYLCASKKEHIQYFGAGTRLSVL.